This TCR beta chain appears in the sequencing data of a study of blood T cell repertoires in COVID-19. Assay used: immunoSEQ multiplex PCR; TCRdb lists only in-frame clones, some missing. The profile shows hundreds of thousands of clones, 82% of them singletons. Trimming took off 5 bases at V and 7 bases at J, with 11 bases between the two ends. The CDR3 loop spans 13 amino acids. From germline, CDR1 is MNHEY and CDR2 SVGEGT. The chain combines TRBV6-2 or TRBV6-3 with TRBJ1-4; tentatively, D is TRBD1 (5 bases). This receptor was taken from a woman older than 75 with acute or convalescent COVID-19. What was sequenced was peripheral blood. CDR3 region: CASSRTPSEKLFF. CDR3 coding DNA: TGTGCCAGCAGTCGGACACCGAGTGAAAAACTGTTTTTT.